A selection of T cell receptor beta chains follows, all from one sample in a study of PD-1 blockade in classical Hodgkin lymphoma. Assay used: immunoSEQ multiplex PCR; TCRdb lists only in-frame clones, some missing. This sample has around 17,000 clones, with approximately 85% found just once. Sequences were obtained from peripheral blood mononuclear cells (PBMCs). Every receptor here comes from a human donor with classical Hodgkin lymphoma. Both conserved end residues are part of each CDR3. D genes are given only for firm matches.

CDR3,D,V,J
CASSTQQGFGYGYTF,.,TRBV19,TRBJ1-2
CASRSGVILFF,.,TRBV6-5,TRBJ1-4
CASSEAVLGLGQLGF,.,TRBV2,TRBJ1-1
CASSLDSASGPQETQYF,TRBD2,TRBV11-2,TRBJ2-5
CASSSFQRDGASTDTQYF,TRBD2,TRBV11-2,TRBJ2-3
CASRRGPGETQYF,TRBD1,TRBV6-5,TRBJ2-5
CASTKTGASSYEQYF,TRBD1,TRBV6-5,TRBJ2-7
CASRKPGAYTEAFF,.,TRBV5-1,TRBJ1-1
CASSLAGKWNEQFF,TRBD2,TRBV27,TRBJ2-1
CASSLRPTRGSYEQYF,TRBD1,TRBV28,TRBJ2-7
CASSQEVGIPLYGYTF,.,TRBV4-1,TRBJ1-2
CASSLDRGIGNTEAFF,TRBD1,TRBV28,TRBJ1-1
CASSDSGGHNEQFF,TRBD1,TRBV6-4,TRBJ2-1
CASVSETQYF,.,TRBV19,TRBJ2-5
CASKTSGTSGYEQYF,TRBD2,TRBV2,.
CASSLGREQYF,.,TRBV28,TRBJ2-7
CAVAGQQETQYF,.,TRBV7-9,TRBJ2-5
CASSPSVDVAKNIQYF,.,TRBV18,TRBJ2-4
CASSLGLLNTEAFF,.,TRBV19,TRBJ1-1
CASKLGRAVNYGYTF,.,TRBV11-2,TRBJ1-2
CASSLVTGGNYGYTF,.,TRBV11-2,TRBJ1-2